The 2 T cell receptor beta chains in this list originate from one sample, sequenced in a study of human T cells and chemical hapten exposure. The sample's time point: patch test 1, 2 weeks after DPC sensitization. Treatment: therapeutic diphenylcyclopropenone sensitization with weekly scalp DPC. TCRdb ran MiXCR on the RACE reads and lists one entry per CDR3 protein. Found here are about 14,000 distinct CDR3 sequences, roughly 15% of them singletons; the top ten hold approximately 7.1%. Here the sequenced sample was whole blood, taken in connection with sensitization to the hapten diphenylcyclopropenone (DPC). These receptor sequences come from a woman in her thirties with alopecia areata. Some clones in this sample may be carry-over from other donors' samples.

By share of the sample, this clonotype is medium-sized. This chain uses TRBV6-4 with TRBJ1-1; D is undetermined. This CDR3 is 10 amino acids long. With 3 bases removed from V and 7 bases from J, the gap between germline ends came to 3 bases. Germline CDR1 MRHNA, CDR2 SNTAGT. The CDR3 DNA reads TGTGCCAGCAGTGAGGGTGAAGCTTTCTTT. Protein: CASSEGEAFF.

This clonotype has more than one count but fewer than ten. The V call is TRBV5-1, the J call TRBJ1-6, with D unresolved. Trimming pared 0 bases from V and 10 bases from J, leaving 8 bases between. CDR1 is SGHRS, CDR2 YFSETQ, per germline. CDR3 length: 13 amino acids. CDR3 DNA sequence: TGCGCCAGCAGCTTGGATATCGGGTCACCCCTCCACTTT. Its protein product is CASSLDIGSPLHF.